This T cell receptor (beta chain) is from a study of T cells in localized non-small cell lung cancer. Overall study results and limits: It was uninvolved adjacent lung that showed the highest T cell clonality, exceeding tumor. Heterogeneity stays possible, as sequencing covered only one tumor region. Longer overall survival accompanied higher blood T cell density.

Worth noting for this clone: Its matching antigen is unknown.

The protocol was immunoSEQ multiplex PCR, while the TCRdb copy is restricted to in-frame clones and leaves out a portion. The table lists around 25,000 clones, around 85% of them singletons. J lost 6 bases, V lost 6 bases, and 8 bases had no gene match. CDR3 size: 14 residues. Germline-derived CDR1 and CDR2 are MNHNY and SVGAGI (reference sequence). The source material was peripheral blood, sampled before any cancer treatment. This receptor was taken from a male donor at least 60 years old with stage II squamous cell lung carcinoma. The chain links TRBV6-6 to TRBJ1-2; 9 nucleotides agree with TRBD1. CDR3 sequence (DNA): TGTGCCAGCAGCTGGCGGACAGGGGATCATGGCTACACCTTC. This sequence encodes CASSWRTGDHGYTF.